Included here is one T cell receptor beta chain sequence, with context. There is no known antigen for this receptor. Within one base of it there is no much larger clone, and no base qualities were kept. The data originate from a study of cytomegalovirus exposure and HLA in healthy donors (TCRdb year 2017). Some background on the complete study: In an earlier analysis of under 600 of the donors, about 260 Gb of sequence data and approximately 120 million unique TCR beta sequences from about 190 million T cells were reported. Approximately 310 gigabases of sequencing data and tens of millions of unique TCR sequences were included in an early release covering several hundred HLA-typed donors. The genetic ancestry cluster associated with self-reported Caucasian donors included over 80% of the roughly 360 genotyped donors. The aim of the study was to test whether cataloging public T cell receptors could identify signatures of past pathogen exposure. The study used immunosequencing to profile the T cell repertoires of hundreds of subjects and linked those repertoires to cytomegalovirus serostatus. Along with the roughly 700-subject first cohort, a separate validation cohort of approximately 110 different subjects was used. High-throughput TCR immunosequencing, statistical association of individual TCRs with disease status, and machine learning were combined to predict cytomegalovirus infection status. To study patterns of TCR occurrence, a later analysis re-analyzed previously published TCR beta repertoires from just over 650 donors and added high-resolution HLA genotyping. The later analysis used no new phenotypic data to find candidate immune exposures, relying instead on TCR beta sequences and their occurrence across donors. In an earlier analysis of roughly 540 of the donors, high-throughput TCR beta sequencing was used to judge whether each TCR beta V gene segment behaved as functional or pseudogenic. Donor age, sex, ethnicity and CMV serostatus were compiled alongside the repertoire data. A later genetic analysis used genome-wide SNP genotypes for about 55% of the 666 donors, treating that subset as a discovery cohort. All discovery cohort repertoires had been generated on a single sequencing platform. HLA typing covered class I and class II loci at four-digit resolution. Typing coverage varied by locus: 629-630 donors for A, B, C, DRB1 and DQB1; approximately 520 for DQA1; approximately 610 for DPA1; roughly 470 for DPB1. Roughly five DR-DQ haplotypes were treated as single units for association and clustering because of strong linkage in the cohort. Among about 400 genotyped donors of the cohort, an average of about 220,000 unique TCR beta nucleotide sequences was sequenced per donor, of which 15% to 20% were non-productive. Study-wide findings and limitations: A later analysis found that HLA-associated TCR beta chains were more clonally expanded and had lower generation probabilities than equally common non-associated chains. A further reported finding was that TCR beta sequences accurately predicted the HLA-A and HLA-B alleles for most subjects in the first cohort. An earlier analysis of approximately 600 of the donors showed that most TCR beta V segments appeared in productive rearrangements either about 87% or about 30% of the time, which broadly matched IMGT annotations. The only immune exposure information available for the cohort was CMV serostatus. Most CMV-associated TCR beta chains appeared to be HLA-restricted in a later analysis, and the HLA associations seemed to be driven largely by CMV exposure. A cluster of highly shared sequence variants was judged likely to represent a technical artifact of the sequencing pipeline. A later genetic analysis reported fewer N-insertions in productive TCRs among donors in an Asian-associated ancestry cluster than the roughly 700-donor mean. It was suggested by the authors that the approach could potentially be generalized to other disease states and immunological phenotypes. In a later analysis, some 17,000 TCR beta sequences were associated with specific HLA alleles at a false discovery rate of 0.05. A total of 150 to 200 TCR beta chains were listed by the study as associated with cytomegalovirus. Because counts were too low, 15 or so rarely observed V segments, including chromosome 9 orphons, were excluded from the earlier analysis of roughly 580 of the donors. In a later genetic analysis, a missense DCLRE1C variant was associated with V-gene and J-gene trimming of TCR beta chains, and the association was replicated in an independent cohort. The 87-base-pair reads could not distinguish some IMGT-functional V segments, including TRBV6-2 and TRBV6-3, so those segments were excluded. In a later analysis, several top co-occurrence clusters were reported to appear linked to parvovirus B19, influenza, CMV and Epstein-Barr virus. Linkage disequilibrium might explain the correlated functional status among segregating V segments, but an unknown experimental factor could not be ruled out. Across donors, most TCR sequences were observed very rarely, whereas some public TCRs were present in many individuals. Strong co-occurrence of HLA alleles, especially DR and DQ, made assigning TCR associations to individual alleles difficult. A few of the identified cytomegalovirus-associated TCR beta chains were confirmed in vitro to be specific for cytomegalovirus antigens. In this cohort, only TCR beta chains were sequenced, and detectable features were limited by the absence of alpha or paired-chain data. Because HLA typing was missing for some donors at each locus, association tests included only the typed subset. Cytomegalovirus status was reported to be diagnosed by the classifier with high specificity and sensitivity in both the original and validation cohorts. Sequencing depth was assumed to be roughly uniform across donors in the presence/absence analyses, though that assumption may not hold. In a later analysis, the rate of TCR association differed among HLA loci, with DRB1 alleles having the most associated TCRs and HLA-C alleles having the fewest.

The cohort comprised 550 to 700 healthy bone marrow donors. At the time of sampling, every cohort member was nominally healthy, though immune exposures that went unrecorded were likely present. The donor tested CMV seropositive and was one of the 289 seropositive cohort members. Each donor provided a peripheral blood sample, and peripheral blood mononuclear cells were used for TCR beta sequencing. The Qiagen DNeasy Blood Extraction Kit was used to extract genomic DNA from the blood cell samples. V loses 0 bases at its end and J loses 0 bases; junction bases beyond the gene matches: 8. Counted from cysteine to phenylalanine, this CDR3 has 18 amino acids. Just the 54-base CDR3 DNA is kept, in frame starting at base 1. The germline V gene (reference sequence) provides CDR1 SGHNT and CDR2 YYREEE. Library prep was done by the immunoSEQ multiplex PCR assay. For the multiplex PCR, a mixture combining 60 forward primers for TCR Vbeta segments and 13 reverse primers for TCR Jbeta segments was used. Amplification of the CDR3 region of rearranged TCR beta genes was performed with a multiplex PCR assay on genomic DNA. The Illumina HiSeq System was used to sequence the amplified TCR beta libraries as 87-base-pair reads. In the source study's methods: A later analysis counted about 82 million unique TCR beta chains across the approximately 700 repertoires, and some 11 million of these chains were shared by at least two donors. Raw reads were error-corrected and collapsed into unique sequences with a nearest-neighbor algorithm that merged closely related sequences to remove PCR and sequencing errors. V, D and J gene segments were assigned by aligning CDR3 sequences to IMGT reference sequences. For a sequence to be retained, a match of at least six nucleotides was required to both a V gene segment and a J gene segment. A rearrangement counted as productive if the CDR3 had no stop codons and remained in frame with V and J, and every other rearrangement counted as non-productive. CDR3 was defined by IMGT convention, running from the second conserved V-encoded cysteine to the conserved J-encoded phenylalanine. Sequences without an unambiguous match to a single V gene segment were excluded from the earlier analysis of a few hundred of the donors. In an earlier analysis of approximately 590 of the donors, V segments were called functional above 56.7% productive rearrangements and were called segregating when the between-donor standard deviation exceeded 5%. To diagnose cytomegalovirus status from the catalog of TCR beta chain sequences, a statistical classification framework was built. A later analysis assigned V and J genes by comparing TCR nucleotide sequences with IMGT/GENE-DB human TR gene sequences. Using the TCRdist pipeline, a later analysis assigned CDR3 sequences along with most-parsimonious VDJ recombination scenarios. In a later analysis, every TCR beta chain was defined by the combination of its CDR3 amino acid sequence and its V-gene family, and reads without a unique V-gene family were dropped. As a way to deal with suspected cross-contamination and a sequencing artifact, a later analysis dropped approximately 590 nucleotide sequences that were highly shared and had low generation probability. In a later analysis, a clonal expansion index for each public chain was calculated from normalized within-repertoire ranks of inferred template counts. Generation probabilities in a later analysis came from a VDJ recombination model fitted to out-of-frame rearrangements, and those results were checked against IGoR. A later analysis scored TCR-TCR, TCR-HLA and TCR-CMV co-occurrence with hypergeometric tests, applying a repertoire-size bias correction to TCR pairs. False discovery rates were estimated in a later analysis by permuting HLA or CMV assignments 20 times. In a later analysis, co-occurring TCRs were grouped using DBSCAN, and TCRdist sequence similarity was added for clustering within HLA-allele-positive subsets. For co-occurrence clustering, repertoires with fewer than 30,000 or more than 120,000 public chains were excluded, along with several repertoires with anomalous nucleotide sharing. TCRdb retrieved this table from immuneACCESS and kept in-frame rearrangements only. Not all clones are present; in checked studies, unresolved V genes account for under half, and no reason is known for the remainder. The DNA gave D and trimming, while V, J and clone size come from that table. The sample table contains 150,000 or so clones; only one count was recorded for roughly 79% of them. The leading ten clones occupy approximately 6.3% of the sample.

This sequence uses TRBV5-4 and TRBJ2-7, with TRBD2 identical over 11 junction bases. The material sequenced was PBMCs. The clonotype was recovered from a woman aged 35 to 49 in good health and CMV-seropositive. The CDR3 protein sequence reads: CASSLGGLAGGSSYEQYF. The DNA sequence reads TGTGCCAGCAGCTTGGGGGGGCTAGCGGGGGGCAGCTCCTACGAGCAGTACTTC.